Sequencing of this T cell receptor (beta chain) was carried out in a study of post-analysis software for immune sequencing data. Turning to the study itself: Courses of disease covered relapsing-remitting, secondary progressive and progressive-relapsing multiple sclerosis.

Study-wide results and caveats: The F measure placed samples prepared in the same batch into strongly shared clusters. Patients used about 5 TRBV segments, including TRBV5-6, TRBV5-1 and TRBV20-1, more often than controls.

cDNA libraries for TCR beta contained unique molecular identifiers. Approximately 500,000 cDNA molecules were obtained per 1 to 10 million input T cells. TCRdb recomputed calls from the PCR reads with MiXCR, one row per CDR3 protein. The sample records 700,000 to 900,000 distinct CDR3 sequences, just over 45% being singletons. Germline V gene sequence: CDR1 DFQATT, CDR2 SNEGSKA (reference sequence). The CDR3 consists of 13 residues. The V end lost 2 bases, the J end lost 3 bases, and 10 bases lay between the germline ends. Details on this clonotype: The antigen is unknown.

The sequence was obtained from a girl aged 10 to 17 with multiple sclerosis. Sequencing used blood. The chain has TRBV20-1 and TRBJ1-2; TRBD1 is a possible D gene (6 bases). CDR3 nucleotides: TGCAGTGCTAGACGATCAGGGGACTATGGCTACACCTTC. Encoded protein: CSARRSGDYGYTF.